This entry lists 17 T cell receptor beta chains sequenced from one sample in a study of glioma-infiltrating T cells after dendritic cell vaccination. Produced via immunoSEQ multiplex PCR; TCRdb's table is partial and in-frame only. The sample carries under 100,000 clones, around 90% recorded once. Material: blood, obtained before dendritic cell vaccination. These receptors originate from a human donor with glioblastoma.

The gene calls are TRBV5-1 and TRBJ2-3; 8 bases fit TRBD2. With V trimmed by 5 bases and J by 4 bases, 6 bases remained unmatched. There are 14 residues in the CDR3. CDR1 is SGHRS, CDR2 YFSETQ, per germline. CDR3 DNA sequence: TGCGCCAGCAGGGCTAGCGGGCTGGCAGATACGCAGTATTTT. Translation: CASRASGLADTQYF.

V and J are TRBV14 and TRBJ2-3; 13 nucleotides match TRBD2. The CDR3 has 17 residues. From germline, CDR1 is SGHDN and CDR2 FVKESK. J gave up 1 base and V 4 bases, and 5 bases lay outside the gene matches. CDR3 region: CASSLGTSGTRTDTQYF. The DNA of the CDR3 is TGTGCCAGCAGCCTCGGGACTAGCGGGACTCGCACAGATACGCAGTATTTT.

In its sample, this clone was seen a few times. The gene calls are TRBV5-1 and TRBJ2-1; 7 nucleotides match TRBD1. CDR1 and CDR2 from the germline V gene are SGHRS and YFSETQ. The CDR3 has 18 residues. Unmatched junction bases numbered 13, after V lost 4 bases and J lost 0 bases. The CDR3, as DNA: TGCGCCAGCAGCCCCCCGGCCCCAGGGGGAAGCTCCTACAATGAGCAGTTCTTC. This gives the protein CASSPPAPGGSSYNEQFF.

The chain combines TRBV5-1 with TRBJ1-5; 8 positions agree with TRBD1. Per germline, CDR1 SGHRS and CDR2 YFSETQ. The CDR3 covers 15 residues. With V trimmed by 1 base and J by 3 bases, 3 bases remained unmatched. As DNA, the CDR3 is TGCGCCAGCAGCTTGACAGGGGGTGACAATCAGCCCCAGCATTTT. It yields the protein CASSLTGGDNQPQHF.

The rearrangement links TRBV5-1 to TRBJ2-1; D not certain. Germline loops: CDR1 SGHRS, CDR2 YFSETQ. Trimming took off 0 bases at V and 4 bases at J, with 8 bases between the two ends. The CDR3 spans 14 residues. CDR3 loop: CASSLDSIYNEQFF. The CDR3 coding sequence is TGCGCCAGCAGCTTGGACAGCATTTACAATGAGCAGTTCTTC.

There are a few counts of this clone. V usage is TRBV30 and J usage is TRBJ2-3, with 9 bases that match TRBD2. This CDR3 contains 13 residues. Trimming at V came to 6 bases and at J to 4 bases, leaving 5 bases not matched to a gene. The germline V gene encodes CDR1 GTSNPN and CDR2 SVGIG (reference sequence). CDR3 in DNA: TGTGCCTGTCGTAGCGGGAGCGCAGATACGCAGTATTTT. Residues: CACRSGSADTQYF.

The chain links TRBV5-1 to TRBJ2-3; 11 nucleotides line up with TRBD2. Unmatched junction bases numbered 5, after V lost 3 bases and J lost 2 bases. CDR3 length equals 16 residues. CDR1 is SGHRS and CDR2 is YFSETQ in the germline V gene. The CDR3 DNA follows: TGCGCCAGCAGCTCCGGGACTAGCGGCTCCACAGATACGCAGTATTTT. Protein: CASSSGTSGSTDTQYF.

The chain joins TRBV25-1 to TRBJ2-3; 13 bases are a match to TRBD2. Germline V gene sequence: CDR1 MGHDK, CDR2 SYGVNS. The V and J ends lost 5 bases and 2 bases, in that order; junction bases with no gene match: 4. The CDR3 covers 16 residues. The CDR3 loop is CASSWTSGRDTDTQYF. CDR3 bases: TGTGCCAGCAGTTGGACTAGCGGGAGAGACACAGATACGCAGTATTTT.

The CDR3 DNA sequence: TGTGCCAGTAGTGATGGGACTAGCGGGAGGACCTACAATGAGCAGTTCTTC. Its protein is CASSDGTSGRTYNEQFF. J is TRBJ2-1 and V is TRBV19, with 15 bases that match TRBD2. In germline, CDR1 is LNHDA, CDR2 SQIVND (reference sequence). V was pared by 5 bases and J by 2 bases, with 4 bases of the junction left unmatched. There are 17 residues in the CDR3.

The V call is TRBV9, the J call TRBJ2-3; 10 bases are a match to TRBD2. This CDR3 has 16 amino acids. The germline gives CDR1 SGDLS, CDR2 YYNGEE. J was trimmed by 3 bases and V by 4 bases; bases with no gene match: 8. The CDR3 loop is CASSTTSSGGTDTQYF. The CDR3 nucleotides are TGTGCCAGCAGCACTACCTCTAGCGGGGGAACAGATACGCAGTATTTT.

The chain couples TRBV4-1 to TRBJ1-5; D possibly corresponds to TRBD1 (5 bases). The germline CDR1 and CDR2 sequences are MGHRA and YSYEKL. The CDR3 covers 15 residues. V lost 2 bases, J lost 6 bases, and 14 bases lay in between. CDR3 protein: CASSQPGYSVQPQHF. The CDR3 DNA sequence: TGCGCCAGCAGCCAACCAGGGTATTCGGTTCAGCCCCAGCATTTT.

CDR3 region: CASSLGTGDGTQYF. The CDR3 DNA reads as TGCGCCAGCAGCTTGGGGACAGGGGACGGGACCCAGTACTTC. The chain is built from TRBV5-1 and TRBJ2-5; 9 nucleotides line up with TRBD1. In germline, CDR1 is SGHRS, CDR2 YFSETQ. The CDR3 covers 14 residues. The junction had 4 bases not matched to a gene; V was cut back by 0 bases and J by 7 bases.

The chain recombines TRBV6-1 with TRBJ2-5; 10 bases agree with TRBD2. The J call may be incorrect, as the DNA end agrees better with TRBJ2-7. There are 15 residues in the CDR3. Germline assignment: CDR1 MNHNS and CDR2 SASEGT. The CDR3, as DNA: TGTGCCAGCAGGCCTAAGCGGGGGGGCCGAGACGAGCAGTACTTC. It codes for CASRPKRGGRDEQYF.

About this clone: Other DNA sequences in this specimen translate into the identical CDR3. CDR3 DNA sequence: TGTGCCAGCAGCCAAGGGACACCAAACTCACCCCTCCACTTT. Encoded protein: CASSQGTPNSPLHF. The genes are TRBV7-2 and TRBJ1-6; D might be TRBD1 (6 bases). Deletions cut 5 bases from V and 10 bases from J, with 15 bases between. The CDR3 is 14 residues long. Germline V gene data show CDR1 as SGHTA and CDR2 as FQGNSA.

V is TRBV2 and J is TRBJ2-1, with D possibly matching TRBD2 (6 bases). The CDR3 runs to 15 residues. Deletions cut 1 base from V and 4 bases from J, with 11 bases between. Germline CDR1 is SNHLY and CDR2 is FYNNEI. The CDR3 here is CASSEDRGGYNEQFF. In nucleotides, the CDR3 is TGTGCCAGCAGTGAAGACCGGGGAGGTTACAATGAGCAGTTCTTC.

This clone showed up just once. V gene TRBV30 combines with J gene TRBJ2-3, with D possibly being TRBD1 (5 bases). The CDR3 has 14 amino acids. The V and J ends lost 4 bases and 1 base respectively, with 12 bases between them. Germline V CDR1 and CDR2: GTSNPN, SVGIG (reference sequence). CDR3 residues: CAWNPGMGTDTQYF. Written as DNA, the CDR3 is TGTGCCTGGAACCCAGGGATGGGCACAGATACGCAGTATTTT.

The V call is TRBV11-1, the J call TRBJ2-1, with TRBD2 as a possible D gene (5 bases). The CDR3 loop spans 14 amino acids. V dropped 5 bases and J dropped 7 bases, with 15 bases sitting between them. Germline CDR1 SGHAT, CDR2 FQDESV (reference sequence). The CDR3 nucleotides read TGTGCCAGCAGCCGAGTTCTAGCTGTGAATGAGCAGTTCTTC. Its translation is CASSRVLAVNEQFF.